These 24 T cell receptor beta chains were sequenced from one sample in a study of T cells in Graves' hyperthyroidism and ophthalmopathy (dated 2019 in TCRdb). Library creation used multiplex PCR. Sequencing instrument: Illumina HiSeq 2000. Amplification of TCR beta CDR3 regions was carried out from RNA transcripts. The first round of RT-PCR for the TCR CDR3 was performed with the HTBI primer set and the Qiagen OneStep RT-PCR kit. TCRdb handled the public reads itself, with Q25 trimming in fastp and clone calling in MiXCR, and kept productive beta chains. Entries that share a CDR3 protein sequence are merged under the most common genes and DNA. Here the sample has roughly 510,000 distinct CDR3 sequences; around 21% occur a single time. The top ten clones comprise about a quarter of the sample. Sample: blood. The receptors were gathered from a young man with Graves' hyperthyroidism.

In its sample, this clonotype was seen a few times. The chain couples TRBV20-1 to TRBJ2-5, with TRBD2 matching over 16 bases. The V segment lost 1 base and the J segment 5 bases; nucleotides outside the gene matches: 4. Germline CDR1 is DFQATT and CDR2 is SNEGSKA (reference sequence). This CDR3 is built from 16 residues. The CDR3, as DNA: TGCAGTGCTAGAGCCCCGGGACTAGCGGGAGGGGAGACCCAGTACTTC. Protein: CSARAPGLAGGETQYF.

This clonotype appeared many times. This rearrangement joins TRBV20-1 to TRBJ2-7; a weak D match, TRBD2 (6 bases). Germline V CDR1 and CDR2: DFQATT, SNEGSKA (reference sequence). CDR3 length: 13 amino acids. The ends were cut back, 5 bases at V and 5 bases at J, with 16 bases in the middle. Here the CDR3 reads CSAQTRLVHEQYF. In nucleotides, the CDR3 is TGCAGTGCTCAGACCAGACTAGTCCACGAGCAGTACTTC.

The rearrangement joins TRBV12-3 or TRBV12-4 to TRBJ1-1; 9 nucleotides agree with TRBD1. This CDR3 has 14 residues. J lost 4 bases, V lost 5 bases, and 5 bases had no gene match. DNA of the CDR3: TGTGCCAGCAGTCCTACAGGGGGCACCACTGAAGCTTTCTTT. This translates into CASSPTGGTTEAFF.

At least ten counts were recorded for this clonotype. J is TRBJ1-1 and V is TRBV12-5, with D tentatively TRBD1 (6 bases). Germline V gene lookup returns CDR1 LGHNT and CDR2 FRNRAP. This CDR3 comprises 14 residues. Trimming shortened V by 6 bases and J by 4 bases, and 15 bases separated the two germline ends. CDR3 coding DNA: TGTGCTAGTGGCGTCCGAGGGGGGCCCACTGAAGCTTTCTTT. Its translation: CASGVRGGPTEAFF.

The sample holds many counts of this clonotype. J is TRBJ1-2 and V is TRBV6-1; D is undetermined. The V gene's germline CDR1 is MNHNS and CDR2 SASEGT. This CDR3 region has 14 residues. Trimming removed 3 bases at V and 8 bases at J, with 16 bases between. CDR3 sequence (DNA): TGTGCCAGCAGTGATGCGTGGGCTGCTGGGGGCTACACCTTC. Protein product: CASSDAWAAGGYTF.

V is TRBV5-1 and J is TRBJ2-2; D is unclear. V was shortened by 3 bases and J by 7 bases, with 13 bases between the two germline ends. This CDR3 comprises 14 residues. Per the germline V gene, CDR1 is SGHRS and CDR2 is YFSETQ. The CDR3 reads CASSWTSGSGELFF. In DNA form, the CDR3 reads TGCGCCAGCAGCTGGACCTCAGGCAGCGGGGAGCTGTTTTTT.

This clonotype has a count of ten or more. V gene TRBV15 combines with J gene TRBJ1-2, with D hard to call. With 3 bases removed from V and 0 bases from J, the gap between germline ends came to 5 bases. From germline, CDR1 is LNHNV and CDR2 YYDKDF (reference sequence). CDR3 length: 13 residues. CDR3 sequence (DNA): TGTGCCACCAGCAGGGCCCCTAACTATGGCTACACCTTC. This translates into CATSRAPNYGYTF.

At least ten counts were recorded for this clonotype. The rearrangement joins TRBV28 to TRBJ1-2, with D unresolved. Trimming pared 2 bases from V and 8 bases from J, leaving 9 bases between. Germline V CDR1 and CDR2: MDHEN, SYDVKM. CDR3 length equals 12 residues. In DNA, the CDR3 is TGTGCCAGCAGTTTAGGGAGCCCGGGCTACACCTTC. Translating it yields CASSLGSPGYTF.

Many counts were recorded for this clonotype. This chain uses TRBV24-1 with TRBJ1-5; D is unclear. The germline V gene has CDR1 KGHDR and CDR2 SFDVKD. The CDR3 is 11 residues long. Trimming removed 3 bases from V and 6 bases from J, with 2 bases in between. The CDR3 here is CATSDVQPQHF. The CDR3, as DNA: TGTGCCACCAGTGATGTTCAGCCCCAGCATTTT.

This clonotype was recorded a few times. A far larger clone is off by one base, so a read error is likely. The chain carries TRBV12-3 or TRBV12-4 and TRBJ1-1, with no clear D. V gave up 6 bases and J gave up 8 bases, with 10 bases separating them. This CDR3 is 11 amino acids long. CDR3 nucleotide sequence: TGTGCCAGCAGGTTGGGTCGAGAAGCTTTCTTT. This codes for CASRLGREAFF.

This clonotype was recorded many times. The chain uses TRBV24-1 and TRBJ2-7; weak D call: TRBD1 (6 bases). The ends were cut back, 5 bases at V and 3 bases at J, with 13 bases in the middle. The CDR3 has 14 residues. The germline CDR1 and CDR2 sequences are KGHDR and SFDVKD. CDR3 sequence reads: CATSAGQLDYEQYF. The CDR3 nucleotides are TGTGCCACCAGTGCCGGACAGTTGGACTACGAGCAGTACTTC.

This clonotype was detected once. The CDR3 here is CASSPVDRGNSPLHF. The CDR3, as DNA: TGTGCCAGCAGCCCCGTGGACAGGGGTAATTCACCCCTCCACTTT. V and J are TRBV2 and TRBJ1-6, with 9 bases matching TRBD1. Germline CDR1 SNHLY, CDR2 FYNNEI. V lost 6 bases and J lost 6; bases outside the gene matches: 6. The CDR3 contains 15 residues.

This clonotype was observed many times. The rearrangement links TRBV15 to TRBJ1-1, with no clear D. This CDR3 region has 13 residues. The ends were cut back, 7 bases at V and 4 bases at J, with 13 bases in the middle. Germline CDR1 reads LNHNV; CDR2 reads YYDKDF (reference sequence). This CDR3 is CATTPEVGTEAFF. CDR3 coding DNA: TGTGCCACCACGCCCGAGGTAGGCACTGAAGCTTTCTTT. Supplemented by reference TRBV15 and TRBJ1-1, the full variable domain reads DAMVIQNPRYQVTQFGKPVTLSCSQTLNHNVMYWYQQKSSQAPKLLFHYYDKDFNNEADTPDNFQSRRPNTSFCFLDIRSPGLGDTAMYLCATTPEVGTEAFFGQGTRLTVV.

This clonotype was seen many times. V usage is TRBV12-3 or TRBV12-4 and J usage is TRBJ1-1; D is unresolved. The CDR3 consists of 15 residues. Trimming stripped 3 bases from V and 7 bases from J, with 18 bases between. CDR3 sequence: CASSFEAGRYGEAFF. DNA of the CDR3: TGTGCCAGCAGTTTTGAGGCCGGCAGATATGGTGAAGCTTTCTTT.

In its sample, this clonotype was seen a few times. V and J are TRBV7-8 and TRBJ2-2; 8 positions match TRBD2. Germline V CDR1 and CDR2: SGHVS, FQNEAQ. The CDR3 has 16 amino acids. Germline trimming cut 5 bases from V and 4 bases from J; bases unmatched to any gene: 9. The CDR3 here is CASSPQAGASTGELFF. DNA of the CDR3: TGTGCCAGCAGCCCACAAGCGGGAGCCAGCACCGGGGAGCTGTTTTTT.

This clonotype occurred a few times. The CDR3 DNA reads as TGCGCCAGCAGCCAAGGATTGCAGGGGCTTCAGCCCCAGCATTTT. This translates into CASSQGLQGLQPQHF. V is TRBV4-3 and J is TRBJ1-5, with D perhaps matching TRBD1 (6 bases). V lost 1 base to trimming and J lost 6 bases, with 13 bases between them. Germline V CDR1 and CDR2: LGHNA, YSLEER. This CDR3 contains 15 residues.

This clonotype was seen many times. This sequence joins TRBV6-2 or TRBV6-3 and TRBJ1-5; TRBD1 agrees at 8 bases. Germline V gives CDR1 MNHEY, CDR2 SVGEGT. The CDR3 totals 14 residues. Unmatched junction bases numbered 3, after V lost 7 bases and J lost 1 base. The CDR3 loop reads CASTHRGSNQPQHF. The CDR3 DNA is TGTGCCAGCACTCACAGGGGGAGCAATCAGCCCCAGCATTTT.

V and J are TRBV7-9 and TRBJ2-7, with 7 nucleotides matching TRBD1. With 6 bases clipped from V and 5 bases from J, the junction kept 10 bases outside the gene matches. This CDR3 comprises 14 residues. Germline V CDR1 and CDR2: SEHNR, FQNEAQ (reference sequence). CDR3 sequence: CASRPVTGLHEQYF. CDR3 DNA: TGTGCCAGCAGACCTGTGACAGGGCTTCACGAGCAGTACTTC.

At least ten counts were recorded for this clonotype. The CDR3 sequence: CASSYLDGTGEGYTF. As DNA, the CDR3 is TGTGCCAGCAGTTACTTGGACGGGACAGGGGAAGGCTACACCTTC. The V call is TRBV6-5, the J call TRBJ1-2; 10 bases map to TRBD1. The germline V gene has CDR1 MNHEY and CDR2 SVGAGI. V was pared by 1 base and J by 8 bases, with 7 bases of the junction left unmatched. This CDR3 has 15 residues.

This clonotype was recorded at least ten times. The V and J genes are TRBV6-1 and TRBJ1-5; 7 bases fit TRBD1. The CDR3 loop spans 13 amino acids. Germline V CDR1 and CDR2: MNHNS, SASEGT. After removal of 5 bases from V and 6 bases from J, the junction contained 4 bases not matched to a gene. CDR3 sequence reads: CASSTGVAQPQHF. The DNA of the CDR3 is TGTGCCAGCAGTACAGGGGTAGCTCAGCCCCAGCATTTT.

This clonotype has a count of ten or more. This chain links TRBV12-3 or TRBV12-4 with TRBJ2-7, with D possibly TRBD1 on 6 matching bases. With 3 bases removed from V and 5 bases from J, the gap between germline ends came to 14 bases. The CDR3 runs 14 residues. The CDR3 region has the DNA TGTGCCAGCAGTTTGGGGGCGGCGGGCCACGAGCAGTACTTC. This translates into CASSLGAAGHEQYF.

V is TRBV3-1 and J is TRBJ2-5; D is perhaps TRBD2 (6 bases). Germline-derived CDR1 and CDR2 are LGHDT and YNNKEL (reference sequence). Trimming pared 4 bases from V and 5 bases from J, leaving 14 bases between. CDR3 length: 14 residues. DNA of the CDR3: TGTGCCAGCAGCCCCGGTCGGCTAGCGGAGACCCAGTACTTC. This translates into CASSPGRLAETQYF.

This clonotype was counted many times. V and J are TRBV28 and TRBJ1-1; D is possibly TRBD1 (6 bases). V was trimmed by 7 bases and J by 2 bases, leaving 11 bases between them. Germline-derived CDR1 and CDR2 are MDHEN and SYDVKM. The length of the CDR3 is 13 residues. CDR3 sequence: CASTLRGNTEAFF. The CDR3 DNA follows: TGTGCCAGCACCCTCAGGGGAAACACTGAAGCTTTCTTT.

The rearrangement joins TRBV20-1 to TRBJ2-5; 10 bases are a match to TRBD1. V was pared by 1 base and J by 1 base, with 6 bases of the junction left unmatched. Germline V gives CDR1 DFQATT, CDR2 SNEGSKA (reference sequence). This CDR3 comprises 16 residues. The CDR3 reads CSARAARTGGQETQYF. In nucleotides, the CDR3 is TGCAGTGCTAGAGCTGCAAGGACAGGGGGCCAAGAGACCCAGTACTTC.